This TCR beta chain emerged from a study of blood T cell repertoires in COVID-19. Study details: Samples of COVID-19 (acute and convalescent) were obtained from the United States, Italy and Spain.

The CDR3 loop spans 13 amino acids. J was trimmed by 6 bases and V by 10 bases; bases with no gene match: 8. Germline CDR1 is SNHLY and CDR2 is FYNNEI. Assay: immunoSEQ multiplex PCR; the TCRdb copy retains only in-frame clones and omits some. The sample has hundreds of thousands of clones, 87% seen once. In terms of age and location, participants ranged from roughly 18 to 100 years and lived in about two dozen US areas. Participants had their cohort set by participant-reported clinical history. Input material: PBMCs or T cells enriched from blood (not recorded which). This chain uses TRBV2 with TRBJ1-2; TRBD1 matches at 10 bases. This sequence was found in a woman under 30 with acute COVID-19. The CDR3 is CAIGTGASNGYTF. The CDR3 DNA follows: TGTGCCATCGGGACAGGGGCCAGTAATGGCTACACCTTC.